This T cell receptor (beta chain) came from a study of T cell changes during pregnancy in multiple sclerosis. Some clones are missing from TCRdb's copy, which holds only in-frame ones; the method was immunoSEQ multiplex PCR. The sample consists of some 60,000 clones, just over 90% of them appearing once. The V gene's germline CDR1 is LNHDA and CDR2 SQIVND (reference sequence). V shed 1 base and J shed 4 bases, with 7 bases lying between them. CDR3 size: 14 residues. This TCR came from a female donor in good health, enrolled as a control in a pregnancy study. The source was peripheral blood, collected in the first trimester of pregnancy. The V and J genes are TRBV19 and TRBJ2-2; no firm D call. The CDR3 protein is CASSIVGGTGELFF. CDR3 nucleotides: TGTGCCAGTAGTATAGTTGGCGGCACCGGGGAGCTGTTTTTT. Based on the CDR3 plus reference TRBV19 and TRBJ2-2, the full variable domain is DGGITQSPKYLFRKEGQNVTLSCEQNLNHDAMYWYRQDPGQGLRLIYYSQIVNDFQKGDIAEGYSVSREKKESFPLTVTSAQKNPTAFYLCASSIVGGTGELFFGEGSRLTVL.